A single sample gave rise to the 18 T cell receptor beta chains below, sequenced in a study of PD-L1 blockade in urothelial cancer. Clones were read by immunoSEQ multiplex PCR, and TCRdb kept only the in-frame ones, dropping some. Of 400 to 600 clones listed, about 35% are singletons. Sequencing used tumor tissue, obtained before atezolizumab (anti-PD-L1) treatment. The receptors were sampled from an older woman with urothelial cancer.

By share of the sample, this clone is medium-sized (0.01 to 0.1%). The chain recombines TRBV11-3 with TRBJ2-7; TRBD1 agrees at 11 bases. The V gene's germline CDR1 is SGHNT and CDR2 YENEEA. V dropped 5 bases and J dropped 4; count of bases not matched to a gene: 7. This CDR3 is 15 amino acids long. The CDR3 nucleotides are TGTGCCAGCAGCCAAGGGACAGGGGGTACTTACGAGCAGTACTTC. It is translated as CASSQGTGGTYEQYF.

This clone appeared a few times. A junction boundary mismatches the germline segment, possibly from a read error. The chain uses TRBV9 and TRBJ2-3; D not resolved. There are 16 residues in the CDR3. Germline values: CDR1 SGDLS, CDR2 YYNGEE. CDR3 nucleotides: TGTGCCAACAGCGTAGATACAGTCCCTAACACAGATACGCAGTATTTT. Amino acids: CANSVDTVPNTDTQYF.

Judged by abundance, this clone is large. CDR3 nucleotide sequence: TGTGCCATCAACCAAGGGGCCACAGATACGCAGTATTTT. This sequence encodes CAINQGATDTQYF. V and J are TRBV6-8 and TRBJ2-3; possibly TRBD1 for D (5 bases). The CDR3 length is 13 residues. Trimming left V 10 bases short and J 2 bases short, with 13 bases between. CDR1 MNHGY and CDR2 SAAAGT come from the germline V gene.

By share, this clone ranks as large. The chain joins TRBV28 to TRBJ1-2; D remains unclear. The CDR3 totals 14 residues. Trimming shortened V by 7 bases and J by 8 bases, and 20 bases separated the two germline ends. Germline values: CDR1 MDHEN, CDR2 SYDVKM. CDR3 coding DNA: TGTGCCAGCACCCCCCCTGGGGTCTTCGAGGGCTACACCTTC. It is translated as CASTPPGVFEGYTF.

This clone was detected a few times. This chain's CDR3 is CASSQGLNSGNTIYF. The DNA of the CDR3 is TGTGCCAGCAGCCAAGGGTTAAACTCTGGAAACACCATATATTTT. J is TRBJ1-3 and V is TRBV6-8; unclear D gene. This CDR3 contains 15 residues. The ends were cut back, 6 bases at V and 0 bases at J, with 12 bases in the middle. Germline CDR1 reads MNHGY; CDR2 reads SAAAGT.

This chain links TRBV14 with TRBJ2-5, with D possibly matching TRBD2 (6 bases). Germline V lookup: CDR1 SGHDN, CDR2 FVKESK. The CDR3 has 18 residues. V was cut by 3 bases and J by 0 bases, with 20 bases left in between. CDR3 in DNA: TGTGCCAGCAGCCAGCGGCGTGGCGGGACCCGGTACCAAGAGACCCAGTACTTC. Residues: CASSQRRGGTRYQETQYF.

V is TRBV18 and J is TRBJ2-1; TRBD1 is a possible D gene (5 bases). CDR3 length: 16 amino acids. Germline V gene data show CDR1 as KGHSH and CDR2 as LQKENI. Trimming took 4 bases from V and 8 from J, leaving 21 bases between them. This CDR3 reads CASSRVGAGVGHEQFF. CDR3 nucleotide sequence: TGTGCCAGCTCACGGGTTGGGGCCGGAGTAGGTCATGAGCAGTTCTTC.

This clone was observed a single time. The chain employs TRBV28 and TRBJ1-1, with TRBD1 as a possible D gene (6 bases). CDR1 is MDHEN and CDR2 is SYDVKM in the germline V gene. This CDR3 is built from 14 residues. V lost 4 bases to trimming and J lost 0 bases, with 9 bases between them. The CDR3 sequence is CASSSGQLNTEAFF. The CDR3, as DNA: TGTGCCAGCAGTTCCGGACAGCTGAACACTGAAGCTTTCTTT. The full variable domain, rest sourced from reference TRBV28 and TRBJ1-1, is DVKVTQSSRYLVKRTGEKVFLECVQDMDHENMFWYRQDPGLGLRLIYFSYDVKMKEKGDIPEGYSVSREKKERFSLILESASTNQTSMYLCASSSGQLNTEAFFGQGTRLTVV.

Comments on this clone: The junction departs from germline at one end; a sequencing error may be responsible. The V gene is TRBV28, the J gene TRBJ2-7; 7 bases match TRBD1. Germline V gene sequence: CDR1 MDHEN, CDR2 SYDVKM. This CDR3 contains 15 residues. The CDR3 coding sequence is TGTGCCAGCAGTTTAGGTTCAGGGGGTTCCTCCGAGCAGTACTTC. Its translation: CASSLGSGGSSEQYF. Based on the CDR3 plus reference TRBV28 and TRBJ2-7, the full variable domain is DVKVTQSSRYLVKRTGEKVFLECVQDMDHENMFWYRQDPGLGLRLIYFSYDVKMKEKGDIPEGYSVSREKKERFSLILESASTNQTSMYLCASSLGSGGSSEQYFGPGTRLTVT.

This clone is a singleton in its sample. The V gene is TRBV30, the J gene TRBJ1-5; D perhaps matches TRBD1 (5 bases). Between the trimmed V and J ends, which lost 1 base and 3 bases, there was a span of 10 bases. The CDR3 has 14 residues. The germline CDR1 and CDR2 sequences are GTSNPN and SVGIG (reference sequence). CDR3 loop: CAWSGQLNNQPQHF. The CDR3 region has the DNA TGTGCCTGGAGTGGACAGTTAAACAATCAGCCCCAGCATTTT.

The V and J genes are TRBV30 and TRBJ2-5; the D is unclear. Germline V lookup: CDR1 GTSNPN, CDR2 SVGIG (reference sequence). V lost 1 base and J 4 bases, leaving 7 bases between the germline ends. The CDR3 has 12 amino acids. The CDR3 loop is CAWSAERETQYF. The CDR3 DNA is TGTGCCTGGAGTGCTGAGCGAGAGACCCAGTACTTC.

The genes are TRBV11-3 and TRBJ1-6, with D unresolved. The V gene's germline CDR1 is SGHNT and CDR2 YENEEA. V gave up 4 bases and J gave up 7 bases, with 14 bases separating them. This CDR3 comprises 15 residues. This CDR3 reads CASSSTLGRNSPLHF. The CDR3 nucleotides are TGTGCCAGCAGCTCCACCCTAGGGAGAAATTCACCCCTCCACTTT.

By sample fraction, this clone is medium-sized. The rearrangement joins TRBV7-6 to TRBJ2-7; 8 nucleotides agree with TRBD2. The germline gives CDR1 SGHVS, CDR2 FNYEAQ. With V trimmed by 3 bases and J by 3 bases, 4 bases remained unmatched. The CDR3 covers 14 residues. The CDR3, as DNA: TGTGCCAGCAGCTTTCTAACTAGCGGCTACGAGCAGTACTTC. It translates to CASSFLTSGYEQYF.

The chain combines TRBV6-8 with TRBJ2-6, with 11 bases identical to TRBD2. Germline V gene sequence: CDR1 MNHGY, CDR2 SAAAGT. With V trimmed by 6 bases and J by 2 bases, 9 bases remained unmatched. The CDR3 is 18 amino acids. CDR3 coding DNA: TGTGCCAGCAGAGCACTAGCGGGGGTTCGTCCTGGGGCCAACGTCCTGACTTTC. Encoded protein: CASRALAGVRPGANVLTF.

This clone was seen a few times. The chain is built from TRBV6-8 and TRBJ1-5; 8 nucleotides agree with TRBD1. This CDR3 has 14 residues. V gave up 5 bases and J gave up 5 bases; unmatched junction bases: 5. The germline V gene encodes CDR1 MNHGY and CDR2 SAAAGT. The CDR3 here is CASSATGVDQPQHF. The CDR3 DNA reads as TGTGCCAGCAGTGCGACAGGGGTGGATCAGCCCCAGCATTTT.

The V gene is TRBV15, the J gene TRBJ2-7; D might be TRBD1 (6 bases). The CDR3 extends over 15 amino acids. CDR1 is LNHNV, CDR2 YYDKDF, per germline (reference sequence). V dropped 0 bases and J dropped 5 bases, with 14 bases sitting between them. Here the CDR3 reads CATSRDRARGHEQYF. DNA of the CDR3: TGTGCCACCAGCAGAGATCGGGCCAGGGGCCACGAGCAGTACTTC.

The chain carries TRBV6-8 and TRBJ2-1; unclear D gene. Germline V gene sequence: CDR1 MNHGY, CDR2 SAAAGT. CDR3 length: 15 residues. The germline V and J ends were trimmed by 5 bases and 0 bases, with 11 bases remaining between them. The CDR3 is CASSDGSSSYNEQFF. The CDR3 nucleotides are TGTGCCAGCAGTGACGGCTCAAGCTCCTACAATGAGCAGTTCTTC.

This clone was observed a few times. The V and J genes are TRBV18 and TRBJ2-2; D is perhaps TRBD2 (6 bases). The CDR3 is 15 residues long. CDR1 and CDR2 from the germline V gene are KGHSH and LQKENI. V shed 3 bases and J shed 4 bases, with 12 bases lying between them. CDR3 residues: CASSPLAGTTGELFF. In DNA form, the CDR3 reads TGTGCCAGCTCACCCCTCGCGGGGACCACCGGGGAGCTGTTTTTT.